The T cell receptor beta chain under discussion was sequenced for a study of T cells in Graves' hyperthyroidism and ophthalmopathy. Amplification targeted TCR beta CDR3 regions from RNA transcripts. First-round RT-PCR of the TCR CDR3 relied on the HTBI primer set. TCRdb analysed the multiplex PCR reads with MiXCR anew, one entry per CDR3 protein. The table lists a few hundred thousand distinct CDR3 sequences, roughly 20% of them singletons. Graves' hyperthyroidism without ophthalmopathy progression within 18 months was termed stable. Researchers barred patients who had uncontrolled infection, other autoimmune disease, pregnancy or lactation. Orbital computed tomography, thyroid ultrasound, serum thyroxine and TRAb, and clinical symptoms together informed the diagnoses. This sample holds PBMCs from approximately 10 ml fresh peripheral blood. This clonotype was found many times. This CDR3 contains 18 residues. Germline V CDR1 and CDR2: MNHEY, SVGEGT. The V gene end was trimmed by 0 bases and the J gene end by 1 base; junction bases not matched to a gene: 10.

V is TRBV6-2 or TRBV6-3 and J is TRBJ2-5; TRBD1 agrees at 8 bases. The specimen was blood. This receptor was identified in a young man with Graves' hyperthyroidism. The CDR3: CASSYSMSGGPIQETQYF. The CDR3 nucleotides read TGTGCCAGCAGTTACTCGATGTCAGGGGGCCCGATCCAAGAGACCCAGTACTTC.